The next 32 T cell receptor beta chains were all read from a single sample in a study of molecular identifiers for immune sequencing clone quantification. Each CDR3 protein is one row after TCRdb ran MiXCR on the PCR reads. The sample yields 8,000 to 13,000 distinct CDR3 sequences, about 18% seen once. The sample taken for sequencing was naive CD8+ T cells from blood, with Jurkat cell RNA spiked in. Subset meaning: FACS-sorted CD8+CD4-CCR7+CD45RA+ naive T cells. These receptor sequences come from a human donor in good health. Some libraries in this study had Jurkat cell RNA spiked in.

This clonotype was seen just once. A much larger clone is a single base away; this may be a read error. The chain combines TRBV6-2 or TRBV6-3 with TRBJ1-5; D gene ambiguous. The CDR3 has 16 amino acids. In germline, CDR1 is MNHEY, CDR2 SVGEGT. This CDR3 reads CASSYWLGLSNQPRHF. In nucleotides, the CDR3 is TGTGCCAGCAGTTATTGGTTAGGTTTGAGCAATCAGCCCCGGCATTTT.

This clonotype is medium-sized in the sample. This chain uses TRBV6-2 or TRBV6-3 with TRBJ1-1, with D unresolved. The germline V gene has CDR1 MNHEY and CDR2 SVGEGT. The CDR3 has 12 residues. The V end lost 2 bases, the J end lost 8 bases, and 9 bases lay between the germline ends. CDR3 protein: CASSYGVQEAFF. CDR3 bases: TGTGCCAGCAGTTACGGGGTCCAGGAAGCTTTCTTT.

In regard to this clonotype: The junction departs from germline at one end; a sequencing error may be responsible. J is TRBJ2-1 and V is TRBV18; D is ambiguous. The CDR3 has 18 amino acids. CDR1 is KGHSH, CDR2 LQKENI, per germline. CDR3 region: CASSLRHPRVSSCNEQFF. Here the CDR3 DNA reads TGTGCCAGCTCACTCCGTCACCCTAGGGTTAGCTCCTGCAATGAGCAGTTCTTC.

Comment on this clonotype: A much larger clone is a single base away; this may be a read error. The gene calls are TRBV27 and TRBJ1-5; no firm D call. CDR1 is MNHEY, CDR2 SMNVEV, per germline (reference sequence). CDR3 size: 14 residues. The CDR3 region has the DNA TGTGCCAGCAGTTTGGCGGGAAGCAATCGGCCCCAGCATTTT. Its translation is CASSLAGSNRPQHF.

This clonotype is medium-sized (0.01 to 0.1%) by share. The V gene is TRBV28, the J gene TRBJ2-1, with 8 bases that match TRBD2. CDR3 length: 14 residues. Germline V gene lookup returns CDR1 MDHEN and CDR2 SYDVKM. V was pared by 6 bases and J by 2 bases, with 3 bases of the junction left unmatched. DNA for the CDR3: TGTGCCAGCAGCTTTAGCGGGACCTACAATGAGCAGTTCTTC. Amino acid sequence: CASSFSGTYNEQFF.

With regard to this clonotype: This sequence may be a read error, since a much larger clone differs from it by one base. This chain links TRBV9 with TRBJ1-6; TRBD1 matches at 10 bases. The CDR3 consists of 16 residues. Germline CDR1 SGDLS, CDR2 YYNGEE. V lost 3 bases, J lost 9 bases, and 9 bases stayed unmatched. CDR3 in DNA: TGTGCCAGCAGCGAGGAGACAGGGGGCGACAGTTCACCCCTCCACTTT. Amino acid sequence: CASSEETGGDSSPLHF.

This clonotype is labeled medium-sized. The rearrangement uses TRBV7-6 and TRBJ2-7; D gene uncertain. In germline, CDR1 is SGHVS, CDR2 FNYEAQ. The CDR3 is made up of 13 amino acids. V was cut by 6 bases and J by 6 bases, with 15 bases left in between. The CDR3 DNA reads TGTGCCAGCAGTATCGGACCGATGTCCGAGCAGTACTTC. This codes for CASSIGPMSEQYF.

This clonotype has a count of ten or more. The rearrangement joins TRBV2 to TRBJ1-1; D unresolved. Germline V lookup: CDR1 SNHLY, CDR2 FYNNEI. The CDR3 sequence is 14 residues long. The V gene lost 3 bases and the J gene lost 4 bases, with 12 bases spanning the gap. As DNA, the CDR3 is TGTGCCAGCAGTGAGGGGAGGGTTGGCACTGAAGCTTTCTTT. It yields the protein CASSEGRVGTEAFF.

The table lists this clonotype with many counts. In DNA, the CDR3 is TGTGCCAGTAGTACCGGGACAGTAAACGAGCAGTACTTC. It is translated as CASSTGTVNEQYF. The V call is TRBV19, the J call TRBJ2-7; TRBD1 matches at 7 bases. This CDR3 has 13 amino acids. Germline V lookup: CDR1 LNHDA, CDR2 SQIVND (reference sequence). V lost 4 bases, J lost 5 bases, and 5 bases stayed unmatched.

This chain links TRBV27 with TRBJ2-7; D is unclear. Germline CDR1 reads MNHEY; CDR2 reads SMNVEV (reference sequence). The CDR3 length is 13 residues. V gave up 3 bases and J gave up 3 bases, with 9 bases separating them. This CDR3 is CASSLNFYYEQYF. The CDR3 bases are TGTGCCAGCAGTTTGAACTTCTACTACGAGCAGTACTTC.

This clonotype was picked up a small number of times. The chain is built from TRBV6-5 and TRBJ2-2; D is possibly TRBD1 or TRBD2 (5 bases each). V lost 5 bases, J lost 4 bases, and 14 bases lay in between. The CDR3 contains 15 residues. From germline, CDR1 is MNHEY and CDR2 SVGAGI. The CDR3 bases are TGTGCCAGCAGTCCCTTCGGGACCATCACCGGGGAGCTGTTTTTT. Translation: CASSPFGTITGELFF.

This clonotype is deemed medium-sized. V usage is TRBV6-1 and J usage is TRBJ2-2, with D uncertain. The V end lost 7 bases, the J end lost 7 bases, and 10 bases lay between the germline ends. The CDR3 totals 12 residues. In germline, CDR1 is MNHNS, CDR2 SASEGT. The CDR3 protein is CASTDIFGELFF. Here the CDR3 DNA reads TGTGCCAGCACCGACATCTTCGGGGAGCTGTTTTTT.

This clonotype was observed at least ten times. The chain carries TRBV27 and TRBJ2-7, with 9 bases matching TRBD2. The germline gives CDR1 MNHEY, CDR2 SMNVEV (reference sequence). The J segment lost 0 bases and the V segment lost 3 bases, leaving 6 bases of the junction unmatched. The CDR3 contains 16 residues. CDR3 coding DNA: TGTGCCAGCAGTTTTTGGCCTAGCGGGGACTCCTACGAGCAGTACTTC. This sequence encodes CASSFWPSGDSYEQYF.

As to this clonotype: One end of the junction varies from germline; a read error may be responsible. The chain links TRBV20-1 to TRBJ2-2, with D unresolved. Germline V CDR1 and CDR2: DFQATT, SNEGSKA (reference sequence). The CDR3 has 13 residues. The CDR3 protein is CSARGENTWELFF. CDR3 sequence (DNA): TGCAGTGCTAGAGGTGAGAACACCTGGGAGCTGTTTTTT.

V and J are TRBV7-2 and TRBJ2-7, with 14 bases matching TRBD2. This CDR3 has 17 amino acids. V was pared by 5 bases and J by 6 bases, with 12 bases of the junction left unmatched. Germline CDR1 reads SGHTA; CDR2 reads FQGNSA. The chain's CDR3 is CASSPGTSGSWGSEQYF. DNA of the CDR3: TGTGCCAGCAGCCCCGGGACTAGCGGGAGCTGGGGTAGCGAGCAGTACTTC.

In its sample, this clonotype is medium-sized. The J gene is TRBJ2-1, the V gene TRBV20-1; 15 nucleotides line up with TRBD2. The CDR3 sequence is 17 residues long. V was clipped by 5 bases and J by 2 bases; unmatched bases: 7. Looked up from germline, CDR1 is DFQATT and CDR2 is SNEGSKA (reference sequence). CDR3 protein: CSAPGLAGGAPYNEQFF. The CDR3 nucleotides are TGCAGTGCTCCGGGACTAGCGGGAGGTGCCCCCTACAATGAGCAGTTCTTC.

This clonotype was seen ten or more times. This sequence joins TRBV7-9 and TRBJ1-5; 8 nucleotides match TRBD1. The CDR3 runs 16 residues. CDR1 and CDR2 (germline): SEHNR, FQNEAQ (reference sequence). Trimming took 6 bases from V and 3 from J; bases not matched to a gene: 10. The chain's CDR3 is CASSSGDRGFNQPQHF. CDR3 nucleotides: TGTGCCAGCAGTTCCGGTGACAGGGGTTTCAATCAGCCCCAGCATTTT. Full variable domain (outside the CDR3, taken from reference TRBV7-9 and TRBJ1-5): DTGVSQNPRHKITKRGQNVTFRCDPISEHNRLYWYRQTLGQGPEFLTYFQNEAQLEKSRLLSDRFSAERPKGSFSTLEIQRTEQGDSAMYLCASSSGDRGFNQPQHFGDGTRLSIL.

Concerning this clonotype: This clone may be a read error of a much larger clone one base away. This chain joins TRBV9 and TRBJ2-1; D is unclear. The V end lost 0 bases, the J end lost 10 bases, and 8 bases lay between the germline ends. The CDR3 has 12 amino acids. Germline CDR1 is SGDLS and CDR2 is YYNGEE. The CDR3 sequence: CASSVASREQFF. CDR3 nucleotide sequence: TGTGCCAGCAGCGTAGCAAGTAGGGAGCAGTTCTTC. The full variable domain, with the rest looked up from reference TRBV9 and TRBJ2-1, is DSGVTQTPKHLITATGQRVTLRCSPRSGDLSVYWYQQSLDQGLQFLIQYYNGEERAKGNILERFSAQQFPDLHSELNLSSLELGDSALYFCASSVASREQFFGPGTRLTVL.

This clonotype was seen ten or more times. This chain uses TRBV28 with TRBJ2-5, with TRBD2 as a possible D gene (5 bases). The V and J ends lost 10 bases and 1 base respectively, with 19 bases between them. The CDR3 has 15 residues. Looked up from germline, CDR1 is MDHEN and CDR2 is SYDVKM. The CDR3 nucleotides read TGTGCCACAAAAGTTAGCGCCAAACCCCAAGAGACCCAGTACTTC. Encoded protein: CATKVSAKPQETQYF.

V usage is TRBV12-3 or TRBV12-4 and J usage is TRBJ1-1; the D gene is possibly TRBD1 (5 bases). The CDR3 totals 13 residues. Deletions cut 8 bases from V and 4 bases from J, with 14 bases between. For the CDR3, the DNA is TGTGCCAGCGGTTGGGTGAGGGGCACTGAAGCTTTCTTT. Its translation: CASGWVRGTEAFF.

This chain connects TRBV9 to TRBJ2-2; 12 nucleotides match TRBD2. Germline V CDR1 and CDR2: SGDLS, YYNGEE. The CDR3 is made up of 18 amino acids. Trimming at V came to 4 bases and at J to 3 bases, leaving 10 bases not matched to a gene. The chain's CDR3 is CASSPTSGSPRYTGELFF. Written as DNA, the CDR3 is TGTGCCAGCAGCCCGACTAGCGGGAGTCCCCGATACACCGGGGAGCTGTTTTTT.

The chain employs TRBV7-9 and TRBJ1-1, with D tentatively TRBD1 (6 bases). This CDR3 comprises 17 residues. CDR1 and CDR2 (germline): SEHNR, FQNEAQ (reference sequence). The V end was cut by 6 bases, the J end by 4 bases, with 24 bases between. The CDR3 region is CASRETPRGRGGTEAFF. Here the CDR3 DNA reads TGTGCCAGCAGGGAAACCCCCAGGGGCCGGGGGGGCACTGAAGCTTTCTTT. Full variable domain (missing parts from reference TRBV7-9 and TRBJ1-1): DTGVSQNPRHKITKRGQNVTFRCDPISEHNRLYWYRQTLGQGPEFLTYFQNEAQLEKSRLLSDRFSAERPKGSFSTLEIQRTEQGDSAMYLCASRETPRGRGGTEAFFGQGTRLTVV.

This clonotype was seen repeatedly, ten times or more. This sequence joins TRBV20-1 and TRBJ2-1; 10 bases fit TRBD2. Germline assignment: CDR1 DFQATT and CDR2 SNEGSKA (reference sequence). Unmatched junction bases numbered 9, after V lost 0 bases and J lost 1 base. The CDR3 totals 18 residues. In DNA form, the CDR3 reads TGCAGTGCTAGAGACGCTAGCGGGAGTGTTAGTTCCTACAATGAGCAGTTCTTC. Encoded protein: CSARDASGSVSSYNEQFF.

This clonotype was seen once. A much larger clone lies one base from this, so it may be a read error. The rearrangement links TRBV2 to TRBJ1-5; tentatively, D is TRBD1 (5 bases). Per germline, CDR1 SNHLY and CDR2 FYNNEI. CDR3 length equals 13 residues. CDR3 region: CARGTASNRPQHF. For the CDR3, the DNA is TGTGCCAGGGGGACCGCCAGCAATCGGCCCCAGCATTTT.

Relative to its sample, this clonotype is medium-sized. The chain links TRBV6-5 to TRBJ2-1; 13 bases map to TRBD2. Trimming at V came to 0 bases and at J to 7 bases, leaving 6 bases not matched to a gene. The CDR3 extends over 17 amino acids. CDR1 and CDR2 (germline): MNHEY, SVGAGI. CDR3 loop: CASSYSTSGGVANEQFF. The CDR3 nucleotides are TGTGCCAGCAGTTACTCAACTAGCGGGGGGGTTGCAAATGAGCAGTTCTTC.

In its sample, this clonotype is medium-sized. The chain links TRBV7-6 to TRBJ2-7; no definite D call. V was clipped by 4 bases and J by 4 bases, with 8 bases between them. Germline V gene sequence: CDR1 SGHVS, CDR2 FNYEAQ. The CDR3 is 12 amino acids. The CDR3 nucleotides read TGTGCCAGCAGCTCGGACGGGTACGAGCAGTACTTC. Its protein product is CASSSDGYEQYF.

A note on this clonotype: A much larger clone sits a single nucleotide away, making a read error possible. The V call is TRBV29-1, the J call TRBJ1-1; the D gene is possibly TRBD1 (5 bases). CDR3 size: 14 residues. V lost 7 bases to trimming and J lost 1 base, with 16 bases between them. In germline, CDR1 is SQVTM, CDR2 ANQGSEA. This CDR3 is CSAFARTKNTEAFF. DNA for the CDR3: TGCAGCGCCTTTGCGAGGACAAAGAACACTGAAGCTTTCTTT.

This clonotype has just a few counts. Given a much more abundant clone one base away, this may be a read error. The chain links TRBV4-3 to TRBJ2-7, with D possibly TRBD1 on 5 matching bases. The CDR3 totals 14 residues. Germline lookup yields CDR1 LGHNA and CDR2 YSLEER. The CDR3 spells CAGSPTDRPFEQYF. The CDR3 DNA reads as TGCGCCGGCAGCCCCACAGACAGACCCTTCGAGCAGTACTTC.

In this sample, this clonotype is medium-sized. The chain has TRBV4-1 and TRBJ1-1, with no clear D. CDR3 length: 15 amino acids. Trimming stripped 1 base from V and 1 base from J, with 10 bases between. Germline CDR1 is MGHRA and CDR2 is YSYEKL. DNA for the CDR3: TGCGCCAGCAGCCAAGCTCCAACCGAGAACACTGAAGCTTTCTTT. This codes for CASSQAPTENTEAFF.

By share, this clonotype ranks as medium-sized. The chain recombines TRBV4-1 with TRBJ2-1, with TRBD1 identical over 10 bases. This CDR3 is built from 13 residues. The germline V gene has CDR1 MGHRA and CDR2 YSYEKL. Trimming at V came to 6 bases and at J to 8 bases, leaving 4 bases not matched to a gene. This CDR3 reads CASRWTGGDEQFF. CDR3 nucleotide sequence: TGCGCCAGCAGATGGACAGGGGGGGATGAGCAGTTCTTC.

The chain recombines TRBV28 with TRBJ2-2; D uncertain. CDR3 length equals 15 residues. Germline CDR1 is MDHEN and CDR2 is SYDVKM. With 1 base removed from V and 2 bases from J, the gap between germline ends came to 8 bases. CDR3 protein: CASSLFRVNTGELFF. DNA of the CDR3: TGTGCCAGCAGTTTATTTAGGGTAAACACCGGGGAGCTGTTTTTT.

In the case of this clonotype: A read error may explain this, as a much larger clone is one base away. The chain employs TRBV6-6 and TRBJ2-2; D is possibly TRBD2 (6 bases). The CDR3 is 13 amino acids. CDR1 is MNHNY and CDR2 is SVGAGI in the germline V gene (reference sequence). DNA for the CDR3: TGTGCCAGCAGACTAAAGAACACCGGGGGGCTGTTTTTT. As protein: CASRLKNTGGLFF.